This TCR beta chain was sequenced in a study of sequential checkpoint blockade in melanoma. Whole-study context: Each arm's sequence ended with maintenance nivolumab.

This table comes from immunoSEQ multiplex PCR, and its TCRdb copy is limited to in-frame clones, with some not included. The profile shows some 30,000 clones, about 88% of them singletons. Germline loops: CDR1 DFQATT, CDR2 SNEGSKA (reference sequence). CDR3 size: 10 residues. V gave up 6 bases and J gave up 6 bases, with 8 bases separating them. Treatment given: randomized to nivolumab then ipilimumab (arm A) or the reverse (arm B). V is TRBV20-1 and J is TRBJ1-2; maybe TRBD1 (6 bases). Here the sequenced sample was CD8+ T cells sorted from blood (inferred from file names), taken from a patient given nivolumab and ipilimumab in sequence. This TCR was recovered from a human donor with melanoma. CDR3 bases: TGCAGTGCGGCAGGGGATGGCTACACCTTC. Encoded protein: CSAAGDGYTF.